What follows are 3 T cell receptor beta chains derived from one specimen sequenced in a study of STAT5B mutations in CD4+ large granular lymphocyte leukemia (dated by TCRdb to between 2020 and 2023). The method was the immunoSEQ multiplex PCR assay. This immuneACCESS table, as held by TCRdb, lists in-frame sequences with V and J called but not all clones. Of the missing ones, under half trace to an unresolved V gene in checked studies; the others have no known cause. The sample table lists some 38,000 clones, 70% to 90% of them with a count of one. Clones ranked in the top ten supply roughly 1.3% of the sample. The sequenced material came from CD4+ T cells from blood buffy coats. Every receptor here comes from a human donor in good health.

V is TRBV6-4 and J is TRBJ1-2; D is unclear. Germline CDR1 and CDR2: MRHNA and SNTAGT. The CDR3 covers 13 residues. Trimming took off 6 bases at V and 2 bases at J, with 10 bases between the two ends. CDR3 DNA: TGTGCCAGCAGCGCTGGGGAGAACTATGGCTACACCTTC. It specifies CASSAGENYGYTF.

This chain connects TRBV2 to TRBJ2-7; 8 bases fit TRBD1. V gave up 3 bases and J gave up 6 bases; unmatched junction bases: 1. Germline loops: CDR1 SNHLY, CDR2 FYNNEI. This CDR3 has 12 residues. CDR3 protein: CASSDRGLEQYF. The DNA for the CDR3 is TGTGCCAGCAGTGACAGGGGGCTCGAGCAGTACTTC.

The rearrangement uses TRBV7-3 and TRBJ2-5; D perhaps matches TRBD1 (5 bases). V was trimmed by 5 bases and J by 3 bases, leaving 10 bases between them. The germline V gene has CDR1 SGHTA and CDR2 FQGTGA. The length of the CDR3 is 13 residues. CDR3 loop: CASSPTREETQYF. DNA for the CDR3: TGTGCCAGCAGCCCCACCAGGGAAGAGACCCAGTACTTC. Full variable domain (remainder filled in from reference TRBV7-3 and TRBJ2-5): GAGVSQTPSNKVTEKGKYVELRCDPISGHTALYWYRQSLGQGPEFLIYFQGTGAADDSGLPNDRFFAVRPEGSVSTLKIQRTERGDSAVYLCASSPTREETQYFGPGTRLLVL.